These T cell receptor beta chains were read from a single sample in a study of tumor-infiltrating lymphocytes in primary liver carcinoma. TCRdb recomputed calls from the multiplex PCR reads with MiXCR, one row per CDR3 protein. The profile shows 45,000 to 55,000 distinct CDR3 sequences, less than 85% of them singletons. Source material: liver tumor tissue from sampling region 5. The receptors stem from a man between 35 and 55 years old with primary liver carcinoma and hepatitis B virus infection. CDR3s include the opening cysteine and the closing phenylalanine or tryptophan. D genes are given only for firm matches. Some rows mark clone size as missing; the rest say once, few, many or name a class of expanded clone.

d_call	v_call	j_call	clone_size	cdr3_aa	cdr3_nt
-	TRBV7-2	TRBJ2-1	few	CASSLNPYEQFF	TGTGCCAGCAGCTTGAATCCATATGAGCAGTTCTTC
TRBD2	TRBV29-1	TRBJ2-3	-	CSFVAGGPGDTRYF	TGCAGCTTTGTAGCGGGAGGGCCCGGAGATACGCGGTATTTT
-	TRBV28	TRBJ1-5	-	CASSLAGVDTDTQHF	TGTGCCAGCAGTTTAGCGGGAGTTGACACAGATACGCAGCATTTT
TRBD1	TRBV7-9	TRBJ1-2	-	CVSSFGFDRDPGYTF	TGTGTCAGCAGCTTTGGCTTCGACAGGGACCCTGGCTACACCTTC
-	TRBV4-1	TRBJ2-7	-	CASSLTVSPYEQYF	TGCGCCAGCAGCCTCACAGTGAGTCCCTACGAGCAGTACTTC
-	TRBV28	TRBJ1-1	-	CASSSTAMNSEAFF	TGTGCCAGCAGTTCTACAGCAATGAACAGTGAAGCTTTCTTT
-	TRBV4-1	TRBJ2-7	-	CVSSQDFSGGSYEQCF	TGCGTCAGCAGCCAAGATTTTAGCGGAGGCTCCTACGAGCAGTGCTTC
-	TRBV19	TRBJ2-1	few	CASSMAGGHNEQFF	TGTGCCAGTAGTATGGCTGGAGGTCACAATGAGCAGTTCTTC
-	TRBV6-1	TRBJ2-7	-	CASSEVGVDGQYF	TGTGCCAGCAGTGAAGTGGGAGTCGATGGGCAGTACTTC
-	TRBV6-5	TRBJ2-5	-	CASSTGKRETQYF	TGTGCCAGCAGCACGGGAAAGCGAGAGACCCAGTACTTC
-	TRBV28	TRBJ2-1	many	CASSLAGTDEQFF	TGTGCCAGCAGTTTAGCCGGGACGGATGAGCAGTTCTTC
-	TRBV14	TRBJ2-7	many	CASSQGGYEQYF	TGTGCCAGCAGCCAAGGCGGGTACGAGCAGTACTTC
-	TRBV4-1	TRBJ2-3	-	CARSQEYRRSGADTQYF	TGCGCCCGCAGCCAAGAATACAGGCGAAGTGGGGCAGATACACAGTATTTT
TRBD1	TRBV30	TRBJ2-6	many	CASDRGATSGANVLTF	TGTGCCTCCGACAGGGGGGCCACTTCTGGGGCCAACGTCCTGACTTTC
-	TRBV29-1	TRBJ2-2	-	CNVGRAALNTGELFF	TGCAATGTTGGGCGAGCGGCACTGAACACCGGGGAGCTGTTTTTT
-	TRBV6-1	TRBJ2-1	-	CASREKVGGTNEQFF	TGTGCCAGCAGAGAGAAGGTGGGAGGTACGAATGAACAGTTCTTC
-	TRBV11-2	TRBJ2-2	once	CACNSRQASSTGELFF	TGTGCCTGCAACTCCAGACAGGCTTCGAGCACCGGGGAGCTGTTTTTT
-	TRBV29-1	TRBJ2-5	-	CSVEGLNRETQYF	TGCAGCGTTGAGGGACTTAACAGGGAGACACAGTACTTC
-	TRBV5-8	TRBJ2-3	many	CAYGRLTDTQYF	TGTGCCTACGGGCGCCTCACAGATACGCAGTATTTT
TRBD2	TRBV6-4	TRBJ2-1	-	CVSNQVGGRPYNEQFF	TGTGTCAGCAACCAAGTTGGCGGGAGGCCCTACAATGAGCAGTTCTTC
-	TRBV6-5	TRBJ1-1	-	CASIPHRLGKGLNAEAFF	TGTGCTAGCATCCCACACAGGTTGGGGAAGGGGCTGAACGCTGAAGCTTTCTTT
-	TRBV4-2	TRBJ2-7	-	CANNQDGPSSYEQYF	TGTGCCAACAACCAAGACGGACCGAGCTCCTACGAGCAGTACTTC
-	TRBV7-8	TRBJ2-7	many	CASRRDRSYEQYF	TGTGCCAGCCGCAGGGACCGGTCCTACGAGCAGTACTTC
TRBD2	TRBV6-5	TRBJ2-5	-	CASSREGGPQETQCF	TGTGCCAGCAGTAGGGAGGGAGGGCCCCAAGAGACCCAGTGCTTC
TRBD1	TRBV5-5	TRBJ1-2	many	CASSEGQGRAYGYTF	TGTGCCAGCAGCGAAGGACAGGGCCGGGCCTATGGCTACACCTTC
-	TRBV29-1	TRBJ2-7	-	CSVVSENGEQYF	TGCAGCGTTGTTAGCGAGAACGGCGAGCAATACTTC
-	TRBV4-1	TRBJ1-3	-	CAISQDHGVWRNTIYF	TGCGCCATCAGTCAAGATCACGGTGTCTGGAGAAACACCATATATTTT
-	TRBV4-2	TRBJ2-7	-	CATTGQAGAYKSYEQYF	TGTGCCACTACTGGACAAGCGGGCGCTTATAAGTCCTACGAGCAGTACTTC
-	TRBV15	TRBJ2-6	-	CATSRDTGANIPTF	TGTGCCACCAGCAGAGATACCGGGGCCAACATCCCGACTTTC
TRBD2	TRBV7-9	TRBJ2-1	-	CASSLLGTSVNEQFF	TGTGCCAGCAGCTTATTAGGGACTAGCGTGAATGAGCAGTTCTTC
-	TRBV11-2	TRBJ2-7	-	CAGSLAARKYEQYF	TGTGCCGGCAGCTTAGCGGCTAGAAAATACGAGCAGTACTTC
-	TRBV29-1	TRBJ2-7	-	CSVLDVPEHYF	TGCAGCGTACTGGACGTACCCGAGCACTACTTC
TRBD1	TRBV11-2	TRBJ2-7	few	CASSSTQGDEQYF	TGTGCAAGCAGCTCTACCCAGGGGGACGAGCAGTACTTC
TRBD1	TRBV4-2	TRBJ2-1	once	CVSSLPGQNYNEQFF	TGTGTCAGCAGCCTTCCGGGACAGAACTACAATGAGCAGTTCTTC
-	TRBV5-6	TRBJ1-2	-	CASNFEPGRAYYGYTF	TGTGCCAGCAACTTTGAACCGGGACGGGCGTACTATGGCTACACCTTC
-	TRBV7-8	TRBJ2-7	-	CACNLDSEDYEQYF	TGTGCCTGCAACCTTGACAGCGAAGACTACGAGCAGTACTTC
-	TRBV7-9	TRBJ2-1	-	CASSFSRSSYYEQFF	TGTGCCAGCAGCTTTAGCAGGAGCTCCTACTATGAGCAGTTCTTC
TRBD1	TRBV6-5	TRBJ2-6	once	CASSLWTGMKAGAKAPTF	TGTGCCAGCAGTCTTTGGACAGGGATGAAAGCTGGGGCCAAGGCCCCGACTTTC
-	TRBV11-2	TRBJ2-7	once	CATSPGPPYEQYF	TGTGCCACCAGCCCGGGGCCGCCTTACGAGCAGTACTTC
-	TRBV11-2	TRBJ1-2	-	CASSPAGRDYGYTF	TGTGCCAGTAGCCCAGCCGGCAGGGACTACGGCTACACCTTC
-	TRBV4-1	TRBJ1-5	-	CASSQEGGDGDQPQHF	TGTGCCAGCAGCCAAGAAGGGGGGGATGGGGATCAGCCCCAGCATTTT
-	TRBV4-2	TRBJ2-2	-	CASSQVGWENTGELLF	TGTGCCAGCAGCCAAGTCGGGTGGGAGAACACCGGGGAGCTGCTTTTT
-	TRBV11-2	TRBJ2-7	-	CASSLDFRRPSSYEHYF	TGTGCCAGCAGCTTAGACTTCAGGAGACCCAGCTCCTACGAGCACTACTTC
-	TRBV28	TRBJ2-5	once	CASSLEGVEAQYF	TGTGCCAGCAGTTTGGAGGGGGTGGAGGCCCAGTACTTC
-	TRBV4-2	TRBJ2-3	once	CASSQELPPGVGLDTQYF	TGTGCCAGCAGCCAAGAACTCCCCCCGGGAGTCGGTTTAGATACGCAGTATTTT
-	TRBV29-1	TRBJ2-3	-	CSVNVLGTDTQYF	TGCAGCGTCAACGTGCTAGGCACAGATACGCAGTATTTT
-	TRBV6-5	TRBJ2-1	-	CASRSCIYGGGPADEQFF	TGTGCCAGCAGGTCCTGTATATATGGCGGGGGCCCGGCCGATGAGCAGTTCTTC
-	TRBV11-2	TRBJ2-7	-	CAISLTDGANNQYF	TGTGCCATCAGCTTAACCGACGGAGCCAACAATCAGTACTTC
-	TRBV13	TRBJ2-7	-	CTSSLVQGSYF	TGTACCAGTAGCCTCGTACAGGGTAGTTACTTC